This T cell receptor (beta chain) was obtained from a study of control samples from healthy donors and cancer patients. The protocol was immunoSEQ multiplex PCR, while the TCRdb copy is restricted to in-frame clones and leaves out a portion. The table shows some 150,000 clones, with approximately 94% occurring only once. This CDR3 has 14 amino acids. Trimming cost V 0 bases and J 4 bases; bases outside gene matches: 2. Germline V gene sequence: CDR1 LGHNA, CDR2 YSLEER. The gene calls are TRBV4-3 and TRBJ1-1; 7 nucleotides line up with TRBD1. The clonotype comes from a man aged 60-69 years with colorectal cancer. Material: PBMCs. CDR3 DNA sequence: TGCGCCAGCAGCCAAGAATCAGGGGGCACTGAAGCTTTCTTT. This encodes CASSQESGGTEAFF.